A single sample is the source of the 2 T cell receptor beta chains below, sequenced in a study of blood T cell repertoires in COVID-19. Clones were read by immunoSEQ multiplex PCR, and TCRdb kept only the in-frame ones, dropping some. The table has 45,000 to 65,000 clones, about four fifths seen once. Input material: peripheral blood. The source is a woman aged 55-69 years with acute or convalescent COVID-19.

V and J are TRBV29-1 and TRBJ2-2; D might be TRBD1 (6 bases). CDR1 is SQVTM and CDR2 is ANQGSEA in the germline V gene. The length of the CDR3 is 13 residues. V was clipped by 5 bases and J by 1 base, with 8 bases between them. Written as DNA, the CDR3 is TGCAGCGTTTTACAGGGGAACACCGGGGAGCTGTTTTTT. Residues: CSVLQGNTGELFF.

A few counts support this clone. The CDR3 reads CASVEAGTGLTGELFF. The CDR3 region has the DNA TGTGCCAGCGTTGAGGCGGGGACAGGGCTCACCGGGGAGCTGTTTTTT. V gene TRBV28 combines with J gene TRBJ2-2; 9 bases are a match to TRBD1. Trimming at V came to 8 bases and at J to 4 bases, leaving 11 bases not matched to a gene. Germline assignment: CDR1 MDHEN and CDR2 SYDVKM. This CDR3 is 16 amino acids long.